Each of the 11 T cell receptor beta chains below was sequenced from the same sample in a study of early T cells in non-severe SARS-CoV-2 infection. TCRdb re-called the 5' RACE reads with MiXCR, one entry per CDR3 protein. Altogether tens of thousands of distinct CDR3 sequences are present, 9% to 15% being singletons, with the ten largest covering 16%. The specimen sequenced was whole blood. The receptors shown here come from an adult who was a healthcare worker with PCR-confirmed SARS-CoV-2 infection or an uninfected control (not recorded which).

This clonotype was recorded a few times. The chain joins TRBV3-1 to TRBJ2-2, with D possibly matching TRBD1 (6 bases). Per the germline V gene, CDR1 is LGHDT and CDR2 is YNNKEL (reference sequence). V lost 0 bases and J 7 bases, leaving 15 bases between the germline ends. The CDR3 consists of 16 residues. DNA for the CDR3: TGTGCCAGCAGCCAAGATCTCGCAGGGGTCGGCGGGGAGCTGTTTTTT. Residues: CASSQDLAGVGGELFF.

This clonotype was found a few times. The V gene is TRBV29-1, the J gene TRBJ2-7; D tentatively fits TRBD1 or TRBD2 (5 bases each). This CDR3 comprises 12 residues. Germline-derived CDR1 and CDR2 are SQVTM and ANQGSEA. The V end was cut by 6 bases, the J end by 5 bases, with 14 bases between. The CDR3 region is CSVAGTGNEQYF. The CDR3 coding sequence is TGCAGCGTAGCCGGGACGGGGAACGAGCAGTACTTC.

This clonotype was seen a few times. This chain connects TRBV27 to TRBJ1-1; D is undetermined. The CDR3 has 13 amino acids. Per the germline V gene, CDR1 is MNHEY and CDR2 is SMNVEV (reference sequence). V lost 2 bases to trimming and J lost 6 bases, with 10 bases between them. CDR3: CASSLRAEAEAFF. For the CDR3, the DNA is TGTGCCAGCAGTTTAAGGGCAGAAGCTGAAGCTTTCTTT.

There are a few counts of this clonotype. This chain connects TRBV6-2 or TRBV6-3 to TRBJ2-7; D is ambiguous. The CDR3 length is 13 residues. Germline-derived CDR1 and CDR2 are MNHEY and SVGEGT. V dropped 8 bases and J dropped 3 bases, with 14 bases sitting between them. DNA of the CDR3: TGTGCCAGCGGTATAGGATGGAGCTACGAGCAGTACTTC. Its protein product is CASGIGWSYEQYF.

The chain couples TRBV7-2 to TRBJ1-1; D may be TRBD1 (5 bases). The V and J ends lost 6 bases and 4 bases respectively, with 12 bases between them. The germline V gene encodes CDR1 SGHTA and CDR2 FQGNSA. The CDR3 totals 13 residues. CDR3 residues: CASSLSGGTEAFF. CDR3 nucleotide sequence: TGTGCCAGCAGTTTGTCCGGGGGCACTGAAGCTTTCTTT.

This clonotype was counted ten times or more. The rearrangement uses TRBV12-3 or TRBV12-4 and TRBJ2-7; 7 bases match TRBD1. This CDR3 comprises 12 residues. Trimming removed 2 bases from V and 6 bases from J; junction bases left unmatched: 1. Here the CDR3 reads CASSLYRGEQYF. The CDR3 DNA follows: TGTGCCAGCAGTTTATACAGGGGCGAGCAGTACTTC.

In this sample, this clonotype turned up a few times. The chain uses TRBV6-2 or TRBV6-3 and TRBJ1-1; D may be TRBD1 (6 bases). The CDR3 loop spans 13 amino acids. Per germline, CDR1 MNHEY and CDR2 SVGEGT. V was clipped by 6 bases and J by 3 bases, with 11 bases between them. The CDR3 coding sequence is TGTGCCAGCAGGACGGACAGCCACACTGAAGCTTTCTTT. Translation: CASRTDSHTEAFF.

This clonotype came up many times. The V gene is TRBV28, the J gene TRBJ1-5, with D maybe TRBD1 (6 bases). V lost 5 bases to trimming and J lost 4 bases, with 18 bases between them. The germline V gene encodes CDR1 MDHEN and CDR2 SYDVKM. The CDR3 runs to 16 residues. In nucleotides, the CDR3 is TGTGCCAGCAGTACCAACCGGGACACTTTAAATCAGCCCCAGCATTTT. It specifies CASSTNRDTLNQPQHF.

This clonotype appeared many times. As DNA, the CDR3 is TGTGCCAGCAAACTACAACTAGCGGGCACAGATACGCAGTATTTT. Protein sequence: CASKLQLAGTDTQYF. V is TRBV6-6 and J is TRBJ2-3, with 8 positions matching TRBD2. The CDR3 is made up of 15 amino acids. Germline assignment: CDR1 MNHNY and CDR2 SVGAGI (reference sequence). After removal of 7 bases from V and 1 base from J, the junction contained 7 bases not matched to a gene.

This clonotype was seen repeatedly, ten times or more. The gene calls are TRBV28 and TRBJ2-5, with 9 bases fitting TRBD2. This CDR3 is 15 amino acids long. Germline CDR1 and CDR2: MDHEN and SYDVKM. The J segment lost 1 base and the V segment lost 8 bases, leaving 8 bases of the junction unmatched. CDR3 DNA sequence: TGTGCCAGCCTGGGGGCTAGCGGGACCCAAGAGACCCAGTACTTC. It translates to CASLGASGTQETQYF.

The chain uses TRBV4-1 and TRBJ2-1, with 7 bases identical to TRBD2. The CDR3 is made up of 13 amino acids. The germline gives CDR1 MGHRA, CDR2 YSYEKL. Losses at the gene ends were 1 base for V and 15 bases for J; bases not matched to a gene: 9. The CDR3 DNA reads TGCGCCAGCAGCCAAGGACTAGCCGCCCGGGGGTTCTTC. It codes for CASSQGLAARGFF.